This T cell receptor (beta chain) was observed in a study of chemoradiotherapy in HPV16-positive cancers (dated by TCRdb to 2022 to 2024). With respect to the entire study: Candidate HPV-specific T-cell clones and common TCR motifs were defined by functional T-cell assays performed on cells from two HPV16-positive patients. The study asked whether T-cell immunity to the HPV oncoproteins E6 and E7 changes during chemoradiotherapy and whether this immunity affects survival. The candidate HPV-specific TCRs and motifs were subsequently tracked in TCR repertoires obtained from approximately 86 patients with HPV-related cancers. The study at large found these results: Among HPV16-positive patients, expansion of HPV-responsive T cells during chemoradiotherapy was associated with better recurrence-free survival. Expansion of candidate HPV-specific clones and E7-related TCR motifs was observed in the tumor microenvironment during treatment, whereas no such expansion was observed for non-HPV-specific T cells. Only a couple of HPV16-positive patients were used to derive the functional definition of HPV-specific T cells, and the survival association was reported for HPV16-positive patients.

The library was produced with the immunoSEQ multiplex PCR assay. TCRdb took this table from immuneACCESS and kept in-frame rearrangements with V and J called. Such tables lack part of the clones; where checked against another copy, unresolved V genes explain under half of the gap, and the rest is unexplained. Counted in this sample were 30,000 to 35,000 clones; 86% of them appeared once. The ten largest clones represent 2.1% of the sample. Inclusive of the bounding cysteine and phenylalanine, the CDR3 is 15 residues long. Of all the DNA, just the CDR3 is kept, 45 bases in frame from base 1. In the germline V gene (reference sequence), CDR1 corresponds to SEHNR and CDR2 to FQNEAQ. The germline V end is reduced by 5 bases and the J end by 0 bases; junction bases left unmatched: 7. For this clone: Its specific antigen is unknown. No base quality information exists; no much larger clone differs at one position.

Repertoires were sampled repeatedly over the course of chemoradiotherapy, so clonal expansion could be followed in the tumor microenvironment. The receptor chain draws on TRBV7-9 and TRBJ2-7; 7 bases in between match TRBD1. Sequencing was performed on blood, taken from a patient who underwent chemoradiotherapy. This receptor was taken from a human donor with HPV-associated anogenital cancer. The DNA is as follows: TGTGCCAGCAGCCTTGGGGACAGCCGCTCCTACGAGCAGTACTTC. This encodes CASSLGDSRSYEQYF.